These 7 T cell receptor beta chains were all obtained from the same sample, sequenced in a study of blood T cell repertoires in COVID-19. Data came from immunoSEQ multiplex PCR; TCRdb stores just in-frame clones and leaves some out. This table has about 210,000 clones, around 88% appearing once. Sequencing was carried out using peripheral blood. Receptors were obtained from a woman in her 50s with acute or convalescent COVID-19.

The gene calls are TRBV9 and TRBJ2-1, with 16 bases fitting TRBD2. Per the germline V gene, CDR1 is SGDLS and CDR2 is YYNGEE. This CDR3 comprises 18 residues. The trim removed 4 bases at V and 5 bases at J, leaving 9 bases unmatched. CDR3 bases: TGTGCCAGCAGCACTACTTACGGGACTAGCGGGGGGGACAATGAGCAGTTCTTC. Protein product: CASSTTYGTSGGDNEQFF.

CDR3 sequence reads: CASSVAPQVHYGYTF. DNA for the CDR3: TGTGCCAGCAGCGTAGCCCCACAGGTCCACTATGGCTACACCTTC. The chain carries TRBV9 and TRBJ1-2; the D gene is possibly TRBD1 (5 bases). CDR3 length: 15 amino acids. Trimming took off 0 bases at V and 3 bases at J, with 12 bases between the two ends. CDR1 is SGDLS and CDR2 is YYNGEE in the germline V gene.

The rearrangement uses TRBV9 and TRBJ2-1; no clear D gene. This CDR3 has 15 residues. In germline, CDR1 is SGDLS, CDR2 YYNGEE. Between the trimmed V and J ends, which lost 0 bases and 0 bases, there was a span of 7 bases. The CDR3 nucleotides read TGTGCCAGCAGCGTAGCGGCTAGCTCCTACAATGAGCAGTTCTTC. It codes for CASSVAASSYNEQFF. Complete variable domain (other parts from reference TRBV9 and TRBJ2-1): DSGVTQTPKHLITATGQRVTLRCSPRSGDLSVYWYQQSLDQGLQFLIQYYNGEERAKGNILERFSAQQFPDLHSELNLSSLELGDSALYFCASSVAASSYNEQFFGPGTRLTVL.

The chain joins TRBV6-5 to TRBJ2-7, with 11 bases lining up with TRBD1. Per the germline V gene, CDR1 is MNHEY and CDR2 is SVGAGI. This CDR3 region has 16 residues. J lost 3 bases, V lost 4 bases, and 8 bases had no gene match. CDR3 nucleotides: TGTGCCAGCAGTTCTAACACAGGGACAGGGGGCTACGAGCAGTACTTC. Translating gives CASSSNTGTGGYEQYF.

The CDR3: CASSPRMGQFSGNTIYF. CDR3 in DNA: TGTGCCAGTAGTCCCCGAATGGGACAGTTCTCTGGAAACACCATATATTTT. J is TRBJ1-3 and V is TRBV19; 7 bases map to TRBD1. Germline CDR1 LNHDA, CDR2 SQIVND (reference sequence). The V and J ends lost 5 bases and 0 bases, in that order; junction bases with no gene match: 10. This CDR3 region has 17 residues. Drawing the rest from reference TRBV19 and TRBJ1-3, the complete variable domain is DGGITQSPKYLFRKEGQNVTLSCEQNLNHDAMYWYRQDPGQGLRLIYYSQIVNDFQKGDIAEGYSVSREKKESFPLTVTSAQKNPTAFYLCASSPRMGQFSGNTIYFGEGSWLTVV.

The chain employs TRBV20-1 and TRBJ2-4, with 15 bases lining up with TRBD2. V gave up 3 bases and J gave up 1 base; unmatched junction bases: 13. This CDR3 has 20 amino acids. Germline V CDR1 and CDR2: DFQATT, SNEGSKA (reference sequence). The CDR3 DNA is TGCAGTGCTAGTCGACATGGACTAGCGGGAGGGCCTAAGGCCAAAAACATTCAGTACTTC. Translation gives CSASRHGLAGGPKAKNIQYF.

This chain connects TRBV9 to TRBJ1-1, with 7 positions matching TRBD1. The trim removed 2 bases at V and 1 base at J, leaving 2 bases unmatched. The CDR3 extends over 14 amino acids. The V gene's germline CDR1 is SGDLS and CDR2 YYNGEE. This CDR3 is CASSVQGGNTEAFF. For the CDR3, the DNA is TGTGCCAGCAGCGTGCAGGGGGGGAACACTGAAGCTTTCTTT.